Listed here is a single T cell receptor beta chain. Under the authors' procedure: Nucleated cell number was recorded as an estimate derived from reference gene primer amplification. Sequenced by immunoSEQ multiplex PCR; TCRdb stores in-frame clones only, minus some. V and J calls and clone size are copied from that table; D and trimming were computed from the DNA. The sample includes about 310,000 clones, roughly 91% of them seen just once. Germline V gene sequence: CDR1 SGHAT, CDR2 FQNNGV. V dropped 0 bases and J dropped 3; count of bases not matched to a gene: 1. The CDR3 length is 14 residues. The data originate from a study of blood T cell repertoires in COVID-19. About the research overall: Material from acute and convalescent COVID-19 was sourced from the United States, Italy and Spain. PBMCs, B-cell-depleted T cells, or T cells provided the cDNA or gDNA that made up the material.

The rearrangement links TRBV11-2 to TRBJ1-1, with 7 positions matching TRBD1. Sequences were obtained from peripheral blood. The sequence derives from a man aged 45-60 years with active or convalescent COVID-19. The CDR3 DNA reads as TGTGCCAGCAGCTTAGATAGGGGGCACACTGAAGCTTTCTTT. It translates to CASSLDRGHTEAFF.